This T cell receptor beta chain was obtained from a study of blood T cell repertoires in COVID-19. The wider study: All recovered Cohort 3 donors got two negative PCRs, got clearance, or saw symptom resolution. From T cells, B-cell-depleted T cells, or PBMCs came the material, which was cDNA or gDNA.

Method: immunoSEQ multiplex PCR; TCRdb's copy keeps in-frame clones and lacks some. The data show approximately 190,000 clones, about 85% seen once. In assigning cohorts, the study relied on participant-reported clinical history. Specimen: PBMCs or T cells enriched from blood (not recorded which). This TCR derives from a woman aged 40 to 50 in a cohort exposed to, infected with or recovered from COVID-19 (not recorded which).

The CDR3 region has the DNA TGTGCCAGCAGTCCGTGGACAGGGGCACGCCAGCCCCAGCATTTT. Translated: CASSPWTGARQPQHF. The rearrangement links TRBV27 to TRBJ1-5; 9 bases map to TRBD1. Unmatched junction bases numbered 9, after V lost 5 bases and J lost 7 bases. The CDR3 covers 15 residues. Per germline, CDR1 MNHEY and CDR2 SMNVEV (reference sequence).